This T cell receptor (beta chain) was obtained from a study of OX40 agonist ivuxolimab in advanced cancers. Turning to the study itself: Every 2 weeks, ivuxolimab was infused into the patients intravenously at between 0.01 and 10 mg/kg. The study enrolled dose-escalation patients with hepatocellular carcinoma, melanoma, renal cell or head and neck cancer. Three patients had partial responses: one hepatocellular carcinoma, two cutaneous melanoma. Study-wide findings and caveats: CD4+ T cells averaged fewer expanded clones than CD8+ T cells.

Germline CDR1 and CDR2: SGHRS and YFSETQ. V was clipped by 0 bases and J by 4 bases, with 13 bases between them. The CDR3 covers 16 residues. Points on this clone: The antigen is not known.

The method was immunoSEQ multiplex PCR; TCRdb's version includes in-frame clones alone and lacks a portion of them. Of 65,000 to 95,000 clones listed, 87% are singletons. This clonotype originated in an adult with an advanced solid tumor such as melanoma, head and neck, liver or kidney cancer. The chain recombines TRBV5-1 with TRBJ2-2; the D is unclear. This sample comprised CD4+ or CD8+ T cells sorted from blood, obtained in a trial of the OX40 agonist ivuxolimab. The CDR3 DNA reads TGCGCCAGCAGCTTGGAAGTGTCGCGCAGCACCGGGGAGCTGTTTTTT. This translates into CASSLEVSRSTGELFF. The whole variable domain, remainder taken from reference TRBV5-1 and TRBJ2-2, is KAGVTQTPRYLIKTRGQQVTLSCSPISGHRSVSWYQQTPGQGLQFLFEYFSETQRNKGNFPGRFSGRQFSNSRSEMNVSTLELGDSALYLCASSLEVSRSTGELFFGEGSRLTVL.